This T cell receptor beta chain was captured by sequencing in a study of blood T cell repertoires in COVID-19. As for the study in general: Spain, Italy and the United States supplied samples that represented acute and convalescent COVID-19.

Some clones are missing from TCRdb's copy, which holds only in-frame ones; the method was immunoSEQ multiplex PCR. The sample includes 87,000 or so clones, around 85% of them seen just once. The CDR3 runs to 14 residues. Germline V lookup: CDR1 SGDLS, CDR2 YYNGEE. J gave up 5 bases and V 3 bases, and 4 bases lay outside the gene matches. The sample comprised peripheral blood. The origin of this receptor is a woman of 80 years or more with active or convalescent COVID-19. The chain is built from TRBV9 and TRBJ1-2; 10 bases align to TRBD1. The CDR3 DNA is TGTGCCAGCAGCGCCGGACAGGGGGTATATGGCTACACCTTC. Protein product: CASSAGQGVYGYTF.